This T cell receptor beta chain emerged from a study of human T cells and chemical hapten exposure. The CDR3 has 14 amino acids. The V end lost 6 bases, the J end lost 0 bases, and 9 bases lay between the germline ends. This clonotype was seen ten or more times. TCRdb reprocessed the RACE reads via MiXCR and lists one record per CDR3 protein. The repertoire consists of around 360,000 distinct CDR3 sequences, with roughly 6.3% occurring once and the leading ten covering around 6.1%. Time point specified: patch test 2, 6 weeks after DPC sensitization. Treatment reported: therapeutic diphenylcyclopropenone sensitization with weekly scalp DPC.

This sample comprised whole blood, obtained in connection with sensitization to the hapten diphenylcyclopropenone (DPC). The TCR originated in a woman under 30 with alopecia areata. Some clones in this sample may be carry-over from other donors' samples. The chain couples TRBV12-3 or TRBV12-4 to TRBJ2-4, with D hard to call. CDR3 nucleotides: TGTGCCAGCAGGGCTTCACTAGCCAAAAACATTCAGTACTTC. Translating it yields CASRASLAKNIQYF.